These 23 T cell receptor beta chains share one sample of origin, sequenced in a study of shared T cell receptors in the human thymus. Sequencing was performed with immunoSEQ multiplex PCR; in TCRdb, only in-frame clones are kept and a portion is missing. The sample carries hundreds of thousands of clones, approximately 88% recorded once. The same specimen was also included in a second study, on human thymus T cells.

The specimen was thymocytes. The receptors were gathered from a boy younger than two with a congenital heart defect.

V is TRBV4-3 and J is TRBJ2-5, with D perhaps TRBD1 (5 bases). The V and J ends lost 5 bases and 5 bases respectively, with 21 bases between them. The CDR3 is made up of 16 amino acids. Germline V gives CDR1 LGHNA, CDR2 YSLEER. The CDR3 here is CASSERSDRSGETQYF. DNA for the CDR3: TGCGCCAGCAGCGAGCGTTCCGACAGATCCGGGGAGACCCAGTACTTC.

The chain uses TRBV29-1 and TRBJ2-1; D possibly corresponds to TRBD2 (6 bases). The ends were cut back, 2 bases at V and 10 bases at J, with 21 bases in the middle. CDR3 length: 15 residues. The germline V gene has CDR1 SQVTM and CDR2 ANQGSEA. The CDR3 DNA reads as TGCAGCGTTGAACTACCGGGAGAAAGGGGAAGGGAGCAGTTCTTC. It encodes CSVELPGERGREQFF.

V gene TRBV5-6 combines with J gene TRBJ2-1; tentatively, D is TRBD2 (6 bases). Germline values: CDR1 SGHDT, CDR2 YYEEEE. This CDR3 contains 15 residues. Trimming shortened V by 3 bases and J by 1 base, and 11 bases separated the two germline ends. In DNA, the CDR3 is TGTGCCAGCAGCTCACTAGCTAGGTCCTACAATGAGCAGTTCTTC. As protein: CASSSLARSYNEQFF.

CDR3 DNA sequence: TGCGCCAGCAGCTTGATAATAGGACAGGGTGCTGGCTACACCTTC. Encoded protein: CASSLIIGQGAGYTF. The genes are TRBV5-1 and TRBJ1-2; 8 bases are a match to TRBD1. V dropped 1 base and J dropped 7; count of bases not matched to a gene: 9. This CDR3 spans 15 amino acids. Germline assignment: CDR1 SGHRS and CDR2 YFSETQ.

The chain carries TRBV10-3 and TRBJ2-3; 12 bases line up with TRBD2. The length of the CDR3 is 16 residues. Per the germline V gene, CDR1 is ENHRY and CDR2 is SYGVKD. Trimming at V came to 4 bases and at J to 8 bases, leaving 10 bases not matched to a gene. The CDR3 loop reads CAISATSGRSVGTQYF. The CDR3 DNA follows: TGTGCCATCAGTGCAACTAGCGGGAGGTCTGTTGGTACGCAGTATTTT.

The chain recombines TRBV7-6 with TRBJ2-7; 8 bases fit TRBD2. Losses at the gene ends were 5 bases for V and 4 bases for J; bases not matched to a gene: 7. The CDR3 extends over 14 amino acids. Germline CDR1 and CDR2: SGHVS and FNYEAQ. CDR3 in amino acids: CASSLLAAPYEQYF. The CDR3 DNA is TGTGCCAGCAGCCTACTAGCGGCCCCGTACGAGCAGTACTTC.

The rearrangement links TRBV5-1 to TRBJ2-7; 9 nucleotides agree with TRBD1. V lost 0 bases, J lost 5 bases, and 9 bases stayed unmatched. The CDR3 runs 16 residues. Per the germline V gene, CDR1 is SGHRS and CDR2 is YFSETQ. CDR3 amino acids: CASSLGGTGRYHEQYF. Written as DNA, the CDR3 is TGCGCCAGCAGCTTGGGGGGGACAGGGAGGTATCACGAGCAGTACTTC.

The chain couples TRBV28 to TRBJ1-2; 7 nucleotides line up with TRBD1. This CDR3 spans 13 amino acids. CDR1 MDHEN and CDR2 SYDVKM come from the germline V gene. The ends lost 4 bases at V and 4 bases at J; junction bases unmatched: 3. The CDR3 DNA is TGTGCCAGCAGTTGGACAGGCCTCTATGGCTACACCTTC. This codes for CASSWTGLYGYTF.

V and J are TRBV6-4 and TRBJ1-2, with TRBD1 matching 7 bases. Germline CDR1 and CDR2: MRHNA and SNTAGT. There are 14 residues in the CDR3. V was pared by 0 bases and J by 8 bases, with 6 bases of the junction left unmatched. CDR3 nucleotide sequence: TGTGCCAGCAGTGACTCGGCAGGGGGGAGAGGCTACACCTTC. Its protein is CASSDSAGGRGYTF.

This chain joins TRBV5-4 and TRBJ1-1; D gene uncertain. There are 10 residues in the CDR3. Trimming shortened V by 7 bases and J by 4 bases, and 5 bases separated the two germline ends. Germline lookup yields CDR1 SGHNT and CDR2 YYREEE (reference sequence). CDR3 sequence: CASPSTEAFF. The CDR3 coding sequence is TGTGCCAGCCCGTCCACTGAAGCTTTCTTT.

The rearrangement joins TRBV15 to TRBJ2-3, with 12 nucleotides matching TRBD2. V shed 0 bases, J shed 6 bases, and the junction held 7 bases outside the gene matches. This CDR3 is 17 amino acids long. Germline CDR1 is LNHNV and CDR2 is YYDKDF (reference sequence). CDR3: CATSRDASGRARDTQYF. CDR3 nucleotide sequence: TGTGCCACCAGCAGAGATGCTAGCGGGAGGGCCCGCGATACGCAGTATTTT.

This chain connects TRBV27 to TRBJ1-2, with D perhaps matching TRBD1 (6 bases). V was clipped by 6 bases and J by 5 bases, with 13 bases between them. Germline assignment: CDR1 MNHEY and CDR2 SMNVEV (reference sequence). This CDR3 spans 13 amino acids. The CDR3 DNA is TGTGCCAGCAGCCCTACAAGGGGGTATGGCTACACCTTC. It translates to CASSPTRGYGYTF.

This clone was seen only a few times. The rearrangement links TRBV11-2 to TRBJ2-7, with 7 bases matching TRBD1. CDR3 length equals 14 residues. Germline V lookup: CDR1 SGHAT, CDR2 FQNNGV. J gave up 4 bases and V 2 bases, and 5 bases lay outside the gene matches. The DNA of the CDR3 is TGTGCCAGCAGCTTATCGGACAGGCTATACGAGCAGTACTTC. This translates into CASSLSDRLYEQYF. The full variable domain, completed using reference TRBV11-2 and TRBJ2-7, is EAGVAQSPRYKIIEKRQSVAFWCNPISGHATLYWYQQILGQGPKLLIQFQNNGVVDDSQLPKDRFSAERLKGVDSTLKIQPAKLEDSAVYLCASSLSDRLYEQYFGPGTRLTVT.

The chain links TRBV7-2 to TRBJ2-7; weak D call: TRBD1 (5 bases). The CDR3 extends over 13 amino acids. Per germline, CDR1 SGHTA and CDR2 FQGNSA. Trimming removed 5 bases at V and 2 bases at J, with 10 bases between. The CDR3 DNA reads as TGTGCCAGCAGCACCGACAGTACCTACGAGCAGTACTTC. Amino acid sequence: CASSTDSTYEQYF. Variable domain in full (rest from reference TRBV7-2 and TRBJ2-7): GAGVSQSPSNKVTEKGKDVELRCDPISGHTALYWYRQSLGQGLEFLIYFQGNSAPDKSGLPSDRFSAERTGGSVSTLTIQRTQQEDSAVYLCASSTDSTYEQYFGPGTRLTVT.

The V and J genes are TRBV6-5 and TRBJ2-2; possibly TRBD1 for D (5 bases). The CDR3 extends over 14 amino acids. V was clipped by 7 bases and J by 0 bases, with 9 bases between them. In germline, CDR1 is MNHEY, CDR2 SVGAGI. The CDR3 loop reads CASNTRANTGELFF. Here the CDR3 DNA reads TGTGCCAGCAATACCAGGGCGAACACCGGGGAGCTGTTTTTT.

The chain is built from TRBV15 and TRBJ1-2; TRBD1 matches at 7 bases. CDR1 is LNHNV and CDR2 is YYDKDF in the germline V gene (reference sequence). J gave up 5 bases and V 0 bases, and 9 bases lay outside the gene matches. The CDR3 spans 16 residues. The CDR3 is CATSRDQGEWGYGYTF. The CDR3 DNA is TGTGCCACCAGCAGAGATCAGGGGGAGTGGGGATATGGCTACACCTTC.

The chain links TRBV2 to TRBJ2-1; 7 nucleotides align to TRBD1. This CDR3 is 14 amino acids long. Unmatched junction bases numbered 7, after V lost 7 bases and J lost 4 bases. Looked up from germline, CDR1 is SNHLY and CDR2 is FYNNEI. CDR3 in amino acids: CASMGTANYNEQFF. CDR3 nucleotide sequence: TGTGCCAGCATGGGGACAGCAAATTACAATGAGCAGTTCTTC.

This chain links TRBV7-3 with TRBJ2-7; 13 nucleotides agree with TRBD2. There are 15 residues in the CDR3. V dropped 4 bases and J dropped 3; count of bases not matched to a gene: 3. Germline CDR1 is SGHTA and CDR2 is FQGTGA. The CDR3 here is CASSSGLAGVYEQYF. CDR3 nucleotide sequence: TGTGCCAGCAGCTCCGGACTAGCGGGAGTCTACGAGCAGTACTTC. Complete variable domain (other parts from reference TRBV7-3 and TRBJ2-7): GAGVSQTPSNKVTEKGKYVELRCDPISGHTALYWYRQSLGQGPEFLIYFQGTGAADDSGLPNDRFFAVRPEGSVSTLKIQRTERGDSAVYLCASSSGLAGVYEQYFGPGTRLTVT.

V and J are TRBV11-1 and TRBJ2-1, with 14 bases lining up with TRBD2. After removal of 5 bases from V and 7 bases from J, the junction contained 10 bases not matched to a gene. This CDR3 has 17 amino acids. In germline, CDR1 is SGHAT, CDR2 FQDESV (reference sequence). The CDR3 DNA sequence: TGTGCCAGCAGCATGGGACTAGCGGGAGCGGCGAGAAATGAGCAGTTCTTC. This sequence encodes CASSMGLAGAARNEQFF.

This clone occurred a few times. The chain couples TRBV14 to TRBJ1-2, with 9 positions matching TRBD1. The CDR3 is made up of 19 amino acids. V was clipped by 2 bases and J by 0 bases; unmatched bases: 13. The germline gives CDR1 SGHDN, CDR2 FVKESK. The CDR3 here is CASSQRGQGFLEANYGYTF. Written as DNA, the CDR3 is TGTGCCAGCAGCCAAAGGGGACAGGGTTTTTTAGAAGCTAACTATGGCTACACCTTC. The complete variable domain, with remaining parts taken from reference TRBV14 and TRBJ1-2, reads EAGVTQFPSHSVIEKGQTVTLRCDPISGHDNLYWYRRVMGKEIKFLLHFVKESKQDESGMPNNRFLAERTGGTYSTLKVQPAELEDSGVYFCASSQRGQGFLEANYGYTFGSGTRLTVV.

The chain combines TRBV19 with TRBJ1-5; 9 bases fit TRBD1. CDR1 is LNHDA, CDR2 SQIVND, per germline (reference sequence). The CDR3 is made up of 14 amino acids. The V gene end was trimmed by 7 bases and the J gene end by 7 bases; junction bases not matched to a gene: 8. The CDR3 region has the DNA TGTGCCAGTAAAGGACAGGGGACGGGGCAGCCCCAGCATTTT. Its translation is CASKGQGTGQPQHF.

This chain links TRBV28 with TRBJ1-3; D call uncertain. Trimming cost V 4 bases and J 4 bases, with 23 bases left between them. Looked up from germline, CDR1 is MDHEN and CDR2 is SYDVKM. The CDR3 is 18 amino acids. Written as DNA, the CDR3 is TGTGCCAGCAGTTCCTCACCATCGGGGATCTCTCCGGGAAACACCATATATTTT. Encoded protein: CASSSSPSGISPGNTIYF.

The V gene is TRBV15, the J gene TRBJ2-3; a possible D gene is TRBD2 (6 bases). Trimming took 0 bases from V and 6 from J, leaving 13 bases between them. This CDR3 spans 15 amino acids. Per the germline V gene, CDR1 is LNHNV and CDR2 is YYDKDF (reference sequence). CDR3 DNA: TGTGCCACCAGCAGAGATCGGGGGAGTGCGGATACGCAGTATTTT. As protein: CATSRDRGSADTQYF.